Listed below are T cell receptor beta chains from one sample, sequenced in a study of molecular identifiers for immune sequencing clone quantification. TCRdb reprocessed the PCR reads via MiXCR and lists one record per CDR3 protein. Of under 800,000 distinct CDR3 sequences listed, 25% are singletons. The source material was naive CD8+ T cells from blood, with Jurkat cell RNA spiked in. The receptor source for this set is a human donor in good health. Some libraries in this study had Jurkat cell RNA spiked in. CDR3s leave out the opening cysteine and the closing phenylalanine or tryptophan.

>TRBV11-2|TRBJ2-7
ASSPGRPYEQY
>TRBV20-1|TRBJ1-5
SARESYNDNQPQH
>TRBV7-8|TRBJ1-6
ASSLSSWGTNSPLH
>TRBV7-3|TRBJ2-3
ASSLSRPDTQY
>TRBV7-9|TRBJ1-1
ASSPPRDRGTPEFADAF
>TRBV4-2|TRBJ2-7
ASSQDISGRAAHEQY
>TRBV4-3|TRBJ2-5
ASSQDEGTQETQY
>TRBV7-9|TRBJ2-3
ASGTRDTTPGTQY
>TRBV30|TRBJ1-1
AWSVDSRCEAF
>TRBV7-9|TRBJ2-1
ASSLVGLNAYNEQF
>TRBV6-5|TRBJ1-2
ASSYGGAGYT
>TRBV6-2/TRBV6-3|TRBJ1-1
ASSSRTGGLNTEAF
>TRBV7-8|TRBJ1-1
ASSLTGRNTEAF
>TRBV7-6|TRBJ2-3
ASSLASESTDTQY
>TRBV4-3|TRBJ2-7
ASSQDRDRGFYEQY
>TRBV28|TRBJ2-3
ARSLSFAGGDTQY
>TRBV27|TRBJ1-1
ASSRIRGDTEAF
>TRBV4-3|TRBJ1-5
ASSQGTGPSGPQH
>TRBV29-1|TRBJ2-7
SVDSGDGYEQY
>TRBV6-6|TRBJ2-2
ASSHKWDFSNTGELF
>TRBV12-3/TRBV12-4|TRBJ2-1
ASSPTSGSPSSYNEQF
>TRBV19|TRBJ1-1
ASSMDRFAEAF
>TRBV4-3|TRBJ2-6
ASSQDRGGAGANVLT
>TRBV30|TRBJ1-1
AWSRGAEAF
>TRBV9|TRBJ2-7
ASSPRGQGSNEQY
>TRBV2|TRBJ2-7
ASRNPGMAYEQY
>TRBV12-5|TRBJ2-7
ASGLYGGSYEQY
>TRBV5-6|TRBJ1-2
DSSLSGNYGYT
>TRBV6-5|TRBJ1-1
ASGDTGHMNTEAF
>TRBV2|TRBJ2-3
ASSEGVLQRTSTDTQY
>TRBV6-2/TRBV6-3|TRBJ2-5
ASRPLAGGGSTQY
>TRBV4-1|TRBJ1-1
ASSQEGTGRMNTEAL
>TRBV7-6|TRBJ2-3
ASSWRTGTGTSGMGDTQY
>TRBV6-1|TRBJ2-2
ASIRRSGDYTGELF
>TRBV30|TRBJ2-6
AWSVKSGANVLT